One and the same sample provided the 30 T cell receptor beta chains below, sequenced in a study of blood T cells in healthy people across ages. Next came a second PCR, run for roughly 6 to 11 cycles, which used a sample-barcoded 5' primer along with a J-beta primer mix. TCRdb re-analysed the 5' RACE reads in MiXCR, keeping a single row per CDR3 protein. The sample yields around 800,000 distinct CDR3 sequences, 40% to 50% seen once. Sequences were obtained from blood. The receptors were gathered from a man in his sixties in good health.

This clonotype showed up just a few times. The V call is TRBV5-8, the J call TRBJ2-6; the match to TRBD1 covers 10 bases. In germline, CDR1 is SGHTS, CDR2 YDEGEE. This CDR3 spans 18 amino acids. The V segment lost 0 bases and the J segment 2 bases; nucleotides outside the gene matches: 5. Here the CDR3 DNA reads TGTGCCAGCAGCTTGGGGGACAGGGGCCACACTGGGGCCAACGTCCTGACTTTC. Its translation is CASSLGDRGHTGANVLTF. The whole variable domain, filled in from reference TRBV5-8 and TRBJ2-6, reads EAGVTQSPTHLIKTRGQQATLRCSPISGHTSVYWYQQALGLGLQFLLWYDEGEERNRGNFPPRFSGRQFPNYSSELNVNALELEDSALYLCASSLGDRGHTGANVLTFGAGSRLTVL.

The chain employs TRBV29-1 and TRBJ2-3, with 12 nucleotides matching TRBD2. Germline V lookup: CDR1 SQVTM, CDR2 ANQGSEA. The CDR3 totals 14 residues. V gave up 7 bases and J gave up 5 bases; unmatched junction bases: 7. CDR3 sequence (DNA): TGCAGCGGGGCTAGCGGGGGGGCGTTAGATACGCAGTATTTT. As protein: CSGASGGALDTQYF.

This clonotype was detected only a few times. J is TRBJ2-3 and V is TRBV5-5, with 10 bases aligning to TRBD1. The V gene's germline CDR1 is SGHKS and CDR2 YYEKEE (reference sequence). There are 16 residues in the CDR3. V dropped 2 bases and J dropped 2; count of bases not matched to a gene: 5. CDR3 bases: TGTGCCAGCAGCTTAAGACAGGGGGCTGTCACAGATACGCAGTATTTT. Translating it yields CASSLRQGAVTDTQYF.

The CDR3 sequence: CASSPLVFQETQYF. In nucleotides, the CDR3 is TGTGCCAGCAGCCCTTTGGTGTTCCAAGAGACCCAGTACTTC. V usage is TRBV3-1 and J usage is TRBJ2-5; D remains ambiguous. V lost 4 bases to trimming and J lost 1 base, with 10 bases between them. The CDR3 has 14 residues. From germline, CDR1 is LGHDT and CDR2 YNNKEL (reference sequence).

The V call is TRBV2, the J call TRBJ2-1, with a possible D match to TRBD1 (5 bases). The CDR3 runs to 14 residues. Between the trimmed V and J ends, which lost 6 bases and 0 bases, there was a span of 9 bases. The germline V gene encodes CDR1 SNHLY and CDR2 FYNNEI. This CDR3 reads CASRPDSSYNEQFF. Here the CDR3 DNA reads TGTGCCAGCAGACCTGACAGCTCCTACAATGAGCAGTTCTTC.

This chain links TRBV7-2 with TRBJ2-1; D may be TRBD1 (5 bases). Trimming cost V 1 base and J 7 bases, with 14 bases left between them. Germline V gene data show CDR1 as SGHTA and CDR2 as FQGNSA. The CDR3 extends over 15 amino acids. The chain's CDR3 is CASSLGVLGANEQFF. In DNA form, the CDR3 reads TGTGCCAGCAGCTTAGGTGTTCTAGGGGCAAATGAGCAGTTCTTC. The whole variable domain, remainder taken from reference TRBV7-2 and TRBJ2-1, is GAGVSQSPSNKVTEKGKDVELRCDPISGHTALYWYRQSLGQGLEFLIYFQGNSAPDKSGLPSDRFSAERTGGSVSTLTIQRTQQEDSAVYLCASSLGVLGANEQFFGPGTRLTVL.

The table lists this clonotype with a few counts. The chain employs TRBV28 and TRBJ2-4, with D hard to call. V dropped 5 bases and J dropped 11 bases, with 13 bases sitting between them. This CDR3 has 12 residues. Germline V gene sequence: CDR1 MDHEN, CDR2 SYDVKM. CDR3 in DNA: TGTGCCAGCAGTCCCCGGGTCGTGGTTCAGTACTTC. It specifies CASSPRVVVQYF.

The genes are TRBV28 and TRBJ1-5; D unresolved. V lost 3 bases, J lost 7 bases, and 13 bases lay in between. This CDR3 region has 14 residues. CDR1 is MDHEN, CDR2 SYDVKM, per germline. The DNA for the CDR3 is TGTGCCAGCAGTTTTACCCCCGTCGACCAGCCCCAGCATTTT. Protein product: CASSFTPVDQPQHF.

V is TRBV7-2 and J is TRBJ2-2; perhaps D is TRBD1 or TRBD2 (5 bases each). The CDR3 is 13 amino acids. The germline V gene encodes CDR1 SGHTA and CDR2 FQGNSA. V was shortened by 3 bases and J by 7 bases, with 9 bases between the two germline ends. The CDR3 DNA reads TGTGCCAGCAGCTTTCCTGGGGGCGGGGAGCTGTTTTTT. Its protein is CASSFPGGGELFF.

The rearrangement uses TRBV6-2 or TRBV6-3 and TRBJ2-1; a possible D gene is TRBD1 (5 bases). The CDR3 covers 14 residues. V lost 2 bases and J lost 5, with 10 bases in between. Germline CDR1 and CDR2: MNHEY and SVGEGT. CDR3 in amino acids: CASSYPGHNNEQFF. In DNA form, the CDR3 reads TGTGCCAGCAGTTACCCCGGACATAACAATGAGCAGTTCTTC.

This clonotype was counted between two and nine times. V gene TRBV20-1 combines with J gene TRBJ2-3, with D perhaps matching TRBD2 (6 bases). V was trimmed by 8 bases and J by 2 bases, leaving 11 bases between them. Germline CDR1 and CDR2: DFQATT and SNEGSKA (reference sequence). The CDR3 sequence is 12 residues long. CDR3 region: CSLWGDTDTQYF. Written as DNA, the CDR3 is TGCAGTCTATGGGGGGACACAGATACGCAGTATTTT.

The CDR3 loop reads CASSKYDMDSYEQYF. The CDR3, as DNA: TGCGCCAGCAGCAAATATGACATGGACTCCTACGAGCAGTACTTC. This chain joins TRBV5-1 and TRBJ2-7; D ambiguous. The V end lost 4 bases, the J end lost 0 bases, and 14 bases lay between the germline ends. The CDR3 has 15 amino acids. In germline, CDR1 is SGHRS, CDR2 YFSETQ. The whole variable domain, filled in from reference TRBV5-1 and TRBJ2-7, reads KAGVTQTPRYLIKTRGQQVTLSCSPISGHRSVSWYQQTPGQGLQFLFEYFSETQRNKGNFPGRFSGRQFSNSRSEMNVSTLELGDSALYLCASSKYDMDSYEQYFGPGTRLTVT.

This clonotype was detected only a few times. This rearrangement joins TRBV7-9 to TRBJ2-7, with D perhaps matching TRBD1 (6 bases). Trimming cost V 5 bases and J 2 bases, with 13 bases left between them. The CDR3 length is 14 residues. Germline V CDR1 and CDR2: SEHNR, FQNEAQ (reference sequence). CDR3 nucleotides: TGTGCCAGCAGCCCCCACAGGGAACCCTACGAGCAGTACTTC. It translates to CASSPHREPYEQYF.

This clonotype showed up just a few times. This chain's CDR3 is CASSPTGGFWTQYF. Here the CDR3 DNA reads TGTGCCAGCAGCCCTACCGGGGGTTTTTGGACCCAGTACTTC. V gene TRBV12-3 or TRBV12-4 combines with J gene TRBJ2-5, with D perhaps matching TRBD2 (6 bases). The CDR3 has 14 amino acids. V was clipped by 6 bases and J by 7 bases, with 18 bases between them.

The chain couples TRBV7-9 to TRBJ2-7; D not resolved. The CDR3 loop spans 14 amino acids. The V end was cut by 0 bases, the J end by 2 bases, with 8 bases between. Germline V gene data show CDR1 as SEHNR and CDR2 as FQNEAQ (reference sequence). The CDR3 spells CASSLAGDPYEQYF. The DNA of the CDR3 is TGTGCCAGCAGCTTAGCTGGAGATCCCTACGAGCAGTACTTC.

This rearrangement joins TRBV4-3 to TRBJ1-5; maybe TRBD1 (6 bases). Deletions cut 4 bases from V and 4 bases from J, with 23 bases between. The CDR3 has 18 residues. Germline lookup yields CDR1 LGHNA and CDR2 YSLEER. The CDR3 sequence: CASSPSVGGRVRNQPQHF. The CDR3 DNA reads as TGCGCCAGCAGCCCCTCGGTCGGGGGGCGCGTTAGGAATCAGCCCCAGCATTTT.

The V and J genes are TRBV7-2 and TRBJ1-2; 9 bases are a match to TRBD1. V was pared by 8 bases and J by 2 bases, with 9 bases of the junction left unmatched. Per germline, CDR1 SGHTA and CDR2 FQGNSA. The CDR3 consists of 15 residues. The CDR3 sequence: CASQGQGIKNYGYTF. The CDR3, as DNA: TGTGCCAGCCAAGGACAGGGGATTAAGAACTATGGCTACACCTTC.

The rearrangement uses TRBV9 and TRBJ2-3; D gene uncertain. V lost 4 bases and J lost 1, with 16 bases in between. CDR3 size: 16 residues. Germline V gives CDR1 SGDLS, CDR2 YYNGEE. This CDR3 is CASSYQRGLRTDTQYF. In DNA, the CDR3 is TGTGCCAGCAGCTATCAGCGCGGATTACGCACAGATACGCAGTATTTT.

There are a few counts of this clonotype. The gene calls are TRBV24-1 and TRBJ2-1, with TRBD1 matching 8 bases. Trimming at V came to 2 bases and at J to 4 bases, leaving 3 bases not matched to a gene. This CDR3 region has 15 residues. Germline-derived CDR1 and CDR2 are KGHDR and SFDVKD. The CDR3 region is CATSDSGGYYNEQFF. As DNA, the CDR3 is TGTGCCACCAGTGATTCAGGGGGCTATTACAATGAGCAGTTCTTC.

The chain has TRBV25-1 and TRBJ1-5; D possibly corresponds to TRBD1 (6 bases). Trimming shortened V by 3 bases and J by 5 bases, and 8 bases separated the two germline ends. Per the germline V gene, CDR1 is MGHDK and CDR2 is SYGVNS. The CDR3 covers 13 residues. Here the CDR3 DNA reads TGTGCCAGCAGTGAGGCAGGGGATCAGCCCCAGCATTTT. Translated: CASSEAGDQPQHF.

This clonotype was recorded a few times. The chain uses TRBV20-1 and TRBJ1-4; D possibly corresponds to TRBD1 (5 bases). The CDR3 has 14 residues. CDR1 is DFQATT and CDR2 is SNEGSKA in the germline V gene (reference sequence). Trimming took 1 base from V and 8 from J, leaving 14 bases between them. In DNA, the CDR3 is TGCAGTGCTAGAGCGGGCAGGGTGGCGGAAAAACTGTTTTTT. As protein: CSARAGRVAEKLFF.

This clonotype was picked up a small number of times. The rearrangement uses TRBV20-1 and TRBJ2-5, with D possibly being TRBD1 (5 bases). The V end was cut by 8 bases, the J end by 1 base, with 20 bases between. The CDR3 totals 15 residues. Germline loops: CDR1 DFQATT, CDR2 SNEGSKA (reference sequence). The CDR3 DNA reads TGCAGTTCGCGACCACAGGAGATTGCCCAAGAGACCCAGTACTTC. Amino acid sequence: CSSRPQEIAQETQYF.

This clonotype has only a few counts. This chain joins TRBV29-1 and TRBJ2-5; 7 nucleotides align to TRBD1. The J segment lost 3 bases and the V segment lost 0 bases, leaving 7 bases of the junction unmatched. There are 15 residues in the CDR3. The germline V gene has CDR1 SQVTM and CDR2 ANQGSEA. CDR3 DNA: TGCAGCGTTGAAGATCCCCAACAGGGGAAAGAGACCCAGTACTTC. It encodes CSVEDPQQGKETQYF.

The V gene is TRBV30, the J gene TRBJ2-5; D possibly corresponds to TRBD1 (6 bases). The ends were cut back, 6 bases at V and 5 bases at J, with 13 bases in the middle. The germline V gene encodes CDR1 GTSNPN and CDR2 SVGIG (reference sequence). The CDR3 covers 12 residues. The chain's CDR3 is CACGQNSETQYF. CDR3 DNA sequence: TGTGCCTGTGGACAGAATTCGGAGACCCAGTACTTC.

This clonotype was seen at least ten times. The DNA for the CDR3 is TGCGCCAGCAGCTTGGACGGGACTGGGGCCAACGTCCTGACTTTC. As protein: CASSLDGTGANVLTF. The chain employs TRBV5-1 and TRBJ2-6; D is possibly TRBD2 (5 bases). The V gene's germline CDR1 is SGHRS and CDR2 YFSETQ. The CDR3 runs to 15 residues. Trimming took 0 bases from V and 2 from J, leaving 6 bases between them.

The J gene is TRBJ2-5, the V gene TRBV3-1, with D perhaps given as TRBD1 or TRBD2 (5 bases each). The germline gives CDR1 LGHDT, CDR2 YNNKEL (reference sequence). This CDR3 has 17 amino acids. V was shortened by 4 bases and J by 2 bases, with 20 bases between the two germline ends. The CDR3 DNA reads TGTGCCAGCAGCCCCTCCTTAGCGAAGCAGGGTCAAGAGACCCAGTACTTC. Translating gives CASSPSLAKQGQETQYF.

The CDR3 sequence: CASSFSPGTGGFDNEQFF. In nucleotides, the CDR3 is TGTGCCAGCAGTTTTAGTCCCGGGACAGGGGGCTTTGACAATGAGCAGTTCTTC. V is TRBV12-3 or TRBV12-4 and J is TRBJ2-1, with 12 bases that match TRBD1. V lost 3 bases to trimming and J lost 5 bases; unmatched junction nucleotides: 11. This CDR3 has 18 residues.

This clonotype was detected only a few times. The gene calls are TRBV4-3 and TRBJ1-4; 7 nucleotides match TRBD1. CDR1 and CDR2 (germline): LGHNA, YSLEER. V trimming: 0 bases; J trimming: 7 bases; junction bases outside the gene matches: 8. This CDR3 contains 16 residues. The CDR3 coding sequence is TGCGCCAGCAGCCAAGATCACAGGGGTGGGGTTGAAAAACTGTTTTTT. This gives the protein CASSQDHRGGVEKLFF.

V and J are TRBV29-1 and TRBJ2-7; 14 positions match TRBD2. The germline gives CDR1 SQVTM, CDR2 ANQGSEA. CDR3 length: 15 residues. Germline trimming cut 6 bases from V and 0 bases from J; bases unmatched to any gene: 4. Written as DNA, the CDR3 is TGCAGCGTAGGGACTAGCGGGGGATTCTCCTACGAGCAGTACTTC. This sequence encodes CSVGTSGGFSYEQYF.

In this sample, this clonotype turned up a few times. The J gene is TRBJ2-7, the V gene TRBV27, with 7 bases identical to TRBD1. J lost 3 bases, V lost 3 bases, and 20 bases had no gene match. CDR1 and CDR2 (germline): MNHEY, SMNVEV (reference sequence). This CDR3 has 19 residues. Here the CDR3 reads CASSFMPPRSRGNVYEQYF. CDR3 DNA: TGTGCCAGCAGTTTTATGCCCCCGCGGAGCAGGGGGAATGTCTACGAGCAGTACTTC.